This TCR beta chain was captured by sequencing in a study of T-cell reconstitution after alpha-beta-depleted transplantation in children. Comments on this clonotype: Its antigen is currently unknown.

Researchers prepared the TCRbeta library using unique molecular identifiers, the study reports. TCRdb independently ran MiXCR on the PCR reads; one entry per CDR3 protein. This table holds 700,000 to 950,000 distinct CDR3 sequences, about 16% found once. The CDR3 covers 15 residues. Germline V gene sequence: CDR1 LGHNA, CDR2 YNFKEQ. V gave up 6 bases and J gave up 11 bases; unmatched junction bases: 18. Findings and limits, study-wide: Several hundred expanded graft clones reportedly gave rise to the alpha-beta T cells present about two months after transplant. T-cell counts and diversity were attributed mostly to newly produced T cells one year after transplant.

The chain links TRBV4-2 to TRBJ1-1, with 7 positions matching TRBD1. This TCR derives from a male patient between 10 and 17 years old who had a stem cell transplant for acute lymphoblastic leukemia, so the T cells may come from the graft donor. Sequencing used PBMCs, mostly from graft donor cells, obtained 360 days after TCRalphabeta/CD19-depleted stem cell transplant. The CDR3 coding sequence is TGTGCCAGCAGACCCTTACAGGGGCGCGAAATCCGGGCTTTCTTT. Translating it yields CASRPLQGREIRAFF.